This T cell receptor beta chain was identified in a study of cytomegalovirus exposure and HLA in healthy donors. Whole-study findings and limits: While the bulk of TCR sequences proved rare, some public TCRs turned up in many donors.

This clone appeared once. The antigen is unknown. A junction boundary mismatches the germline segment, possibly from a read error. 13 Jbeta primers and 60 Vbeta primers were used for the PCR. Assay: immunoSEQ multiplex PCR; the TCRdb copy retains only in-frame clones and omits some. The repertoire consists of over 150,000 clones, with around 80% occurring once and the leading ten covering 1%. Germline-derived CDR1 and CDR2 are SGDLS and YYNGEE. The CDR3 sequence is 15 residues long. The source material was PBMCs. This clonotype was sampled from a woman between 50 and 59 years old in good health and CMV-seropositive. The chain uses TRBV9 and TRBJ1-4; 9 bases match TRBD1. CDR3 nucleotide sequence: TGTGTCAGCAGCGTTACACAGGGGGCCACTGAAAAACTGTTTTTT. It translates to CVSSVTQGATEKLFF.